This is a list of T cell receptor beta chains from one sample in a study of T-cell memory formation after mild COVID-19. TCRdb reanalysed the 5' RACE reads using MiXCR and keeps one entry per CDR3 protein. The table has about 340,000 distinct CDR3 sequences, roughly 13% seen once. Sequences were obtained from PBMCs or a T cell subset sorted from them (not recorded which). These receptors came from a man younger than 30 who had mild COVID-19 (a few samples of this study predate the infection). Cell type and time point are not known. The CDR3 runs from the conserved cysteine through the conserved F or W. The D gene is left open where the match is weak. Rows may omit the clone size; those that give it use once, few, many or a size class.

TRBJ1-6,-,TRBV3-1,-,CASSQGVVDNSPLHF,TGTGCCAGCAGCCAAGGGGTCGTTGATAATTCACCCCTCCACTTT
TRBJ2-3,-,TRBV5-1,TRBD2,CASRGTGGADTQYF,TGCGCCAGCAGGGGAACGGGGGGTGCTGATACGCAGTATTTT
TRBJ2-1,-,TRBV24-1,TRBD2,CATSDSWGGINEQFF,TGTGCCACCAGTGATTCTTGGGGAGGGATCAATGAGCAGTTCTTC
TRBJ1-1,few,TRBV6-1,-,CASSDSANTEAFF,TGTGCCAGCAGTGACAGTGCGAACACTGAAGCTTTCTTT
TRBJ2-7,few,TRBV18,TRBD2,CASSPISGGYEQYF,TGTGCCAGCTCACCTATCAGCGGGGGTTACGAGCAGTACTTC
TRBJ2-2,few,TRBV4-3,-,CASSQEVARTLNTGELFF,TGCGCCAGCAGCCAAGAAGTGGCCCGGACACTGAACACCGGGGAGCTGTTTTTT
TRBJ2-3,-,TRBV5-1,-,CASSFDTPSTDTQYF,TGCGCCAGCAGCTTCGACACCCCTAGCACAGATACGCAGTATTTT
TRBJ2-7,few,TRBV7-6,TRBD1,CASSLRTGQDEQYF,TGTGCCAGCAGCTTGCGGACAGGGCAAGACGAGCAGTACTTC
TRBJ1-6,many,TRBV2,-,CASSLYGTPNSPLHF,TGTGCCAGCAGCCTGTACGGGACACCTAATTCACCCCTCCACTTT
TRBJ2-3,many,TRBV3-1,TRBD1,CASSQHGTGLTDTQYF,TGTGCCAGCAGCCAACACGGGACAGGGTTAACAGATACGCAGTATTTT
TRBJ2-5,many,TRBV7-3,-,CASSSIFQETQYF,TGTGCCAGCAGCTCAATATTCCAAGAGACCCAGTACTTC
TRBJ2-5,few,TRBV21-1,-,CAGEIKVQGAKTQYF,TGTGCCGGTGAGATAAAAGTGCAGGGGGCAAAGACCCAGTACTTC
TRBJ2-2,many,TRBV20-1,TRBD2,CSARRERGYTGELFF,TGCAGTGCCAGGCGAGAGCGGGGTTACACCGGGGAGCTGTTTTTT
TRBJ1-5,-,TRBV3-1,-,CASSQFGQSNQPQHF,TGTGCCAGCAGCCAATTTGGACAGTCCAATCAGCCCCAGCATTTT
TRBJ2-5,once,TRBV7-2,-,CASTALLGLWETQYF,TGTGCCAGCACCGCCCTTCTGGGGCTATGGGAGACCCAGTACTTC
TRBJ1-6,-,TRBV7-2,-,CASSGRAPNSPLHF,TGTGCCAGCAGCGGCAGGGCCCCCAATTCACCCCTCCACTTT
TRBJ1-5,-,TRBV29-1,-,CSVTTGYDQPQHF,TGCAGCGTAACTACAGGGTACGATCAGCCCCAGCATTTT
TRBJ1-2,-,TRBV9,-,CASSVGTGKENYGYTF,TGTGCCAGCAGCGTAGGTACAGGGAAGGAAAACTATGGCTACACCTTC
TRBJ2-1,-,TRBV12-3/TRBV12-4,-,CASSPPGYNEQFF,TGTGCCAGCAGCCCCCCAGGCTACAATGAGCAGTTCTTC
TRBJ2-2,-,TRBV11-2,-,CASSLEFADTGELFF,TGTGCCAGCAGCTTAGAGTTCGCAGACACCGGGGAGCTGTTTTTT
TRBJ1-4,-,TRBV29-1,TRBD1,CSATGTALSEKLFF,TGCAGCGCCACCGGGACAGCCTTGAGTGAAAAACTGTTTTTT
TRBJ1-5,few,TRBV4-3,-,CASSQEWGNQPQHF,TGCGCCAGCAGCCAAGAATGGGGCAATCAGCCCCAGCATTTT
TRBJ1-5,-,TRBV2,TRBD1,CASTRDRFSNQPQHF,TGTGCCAGCACCCGGGACAGATTTAGCAATCAGCCCCAGCATTTT
TRBJ2-3,many,TRBV9,TRBD2,CASSPRTSGGAGDTQYF,TGTGCCAGCAGCCCCCGGACTAGCGGGGGGGCCGGAGATACGCAGTATTTT
TRBJ1-2,few,TRBV6-2/TRBV6-3,-,CASSSGQGWIRYTF,TGTGCCAGCAGCTCGGGCCAGGGGTGGATTCGCTACACCTTC
TRBJ1-1,many,TRBV20-1,-,CSATWQAEAFF,TGCAGTGCTACATGGCAGGCTGAAGCTTTCTTT
TRBJ1-1,many,TRBV7-2,-,CASSLAPSTEAFF,TGTGCCAGCAGCTTAGCCCCGAGCACTGAAGCTTTCTTT